Below are 11 T cell receptor beta chains sequenced from a single sample in a study of chemoradiotherapy in HPV16-positive cancers (dated by TCRdb to between 2022 and 2023). Receptor amplification or capture employed the immunoSEQ multiplex PCR assay. Entries here come from immuneACCESS through TCRdb and include only in-frame sequences with V and J called. Some clones fail to appear in such tables; in the studies checked, an unresolved V gene covers under half of the shortfall, and the cause of the remainder is unknown. The sample profile shows about 21,000 clones; around 86% of them were found once. The ten biggest clones cover about 4.6% of the sample. The source was blood, collected from a patient who underwent chemoradiotherapy. These receptors came from a human donor with HPV-associated anogenital cancer.

The V call is TRBV5-1, the J call TRBJ2-2; 7 bases fit TRBD1. The V gene's germline CDR1 is SGHRS and CDR2 YFSETQ. V lost 4 bases to trimming and J lost 7 bases; unmatched junction nucleotides: 7. The CDR3 has 14 residues. The CDR3 sequence: CASSPGQAVGELFF. The CDR3 DNA reads TGCGCCAGCAGCCCCGGACAGGCTGTCGGGGAGCTGTTTTTT.

The chain carries TRBV27 and TRBJ2-3; the match to TRBD1 covers 7 bases. CDR1 is MNHEY, CDR2 SMNVEV, per germline (reference sequence). The V gene end was trimmed by 3 bases and the J gene end by 2 bases; junction bases not matched to a gene: 11. The CDR3 is 17 amino acids. Here the CDR3 reads CASSFRQRTGVTDTQYF. CDR3 bases: TGTGCCAGCAGTTTCCGCCAGAGGACAGGAGTCACAGATACGCAGTATTTT.

The V call is TRBV25-1, the J call TRBJ2-4, with D unresolved. This CDR3 region has 15 residues. Germline CDR1 MGHDK, CDR2 SYGVNS. Between the trimmed V and J ends, which lost 2 bases and 3 bases, there was a span of 11 bases. CDR3 DNA: TGTGCCAGCAGTGAAGGAGTTACGGGCAAAAACATTCAGTACTTC. Its translation is CASSEGVTGKNIQYF.

This chain's CDR3 is CAIRVGGGSYEQYF. The CDR3 DNA follows: TGTGCCATCAGGGTCGGAGGGGGATCCTACGAGCAGTACTTC. The chain is built from TRBV10-3 and TRBJ2-7; TRBD1 or TRBD2 may be the D gene (6 bases each). This CDR3 comprises 14 residues. Trimming left V 6 bases short and J 1 base short, with 13 bases between. Germline loops: CDR1 ENHRY, CDR2 SYGVKD.

The V gene is TRBV7-3, the J gene TRBJ2-2; D is perhaps TRBD2 (5 bases). Germline loops: CDR1 SGHTA, CDR2 FQGTGA. The CDR3 length is 19 residues. V was clipped by 5 bases and J by 5 bases, with 27 bases between them. The CDR3 protein is CASSPGRWDPLMGTGELFF. Here the CDR3 DNA reads TGTGCCAGCAGCCCGGGAAGGTGGGATCCTCTAATGGGTACCGGGGAGCTGTTTTTT.

This chain's CDR3 is CASSLGGQTYNEQFF. CDR3 DNA sequence: TGCGCCAGCAGCTTGGGGGGACAGACCTACAATGAGCAGTTCTTC. The V and J genes are TRBV5-1 and TRBJ2-1; 7 bases match TRBD1. Germline CDR1 is SGHRS and CDR2 is YFSETQ. Trimming removed 0 bases from V and 2 bases from J; junction bases left unmatched: 2. The CDR3 runs 15 residues.

The CDR3 bases are TGTGCCACCAGCAGAGATTTACAGGGGGATAATTCACCCCTCCACTTT. It codes for CATSRDLQGDNSPLHF. The chain carries TRBV15 and TRBJ1-6, with TRBD1 matching over 8 bases. The CDR3 is made up of 16 amino acids. From germline, CDR1 is LNHNV and CDR2 YYDKDF (reference sequence). Unmatched junction bases numbered 3, after V lost 0 bases and J lost 5 bases.

The chain couples TRBV29-1 to TRBJ2-3; 9 bases are shared with TRBD1. The V gene's germline CDR1 is SQVTM and CDR2 ANQGSEA. V trimming: 1 base; J trimming: 6 bases; junction bases outside the gene matches: 8. CDR3 length equals 15 residues. CDR3 nucleotide sequence: TGCAGCGTTGAAGGGGGGACAGGGCCTCTTGATACGCAGTATTTT. Amino acid sequence: CSVEGGTGPLDTQYF.

In the case of this clone: Mismatch with germline at one junction end may stem from a read error. The CDR3 region has the DNA TGTGCCAGTAGTATAGTCCCAGGCTCCTCCGAGCAGTACTTC. This codes for CASSIVPGSSEQYF. The chain is built from TRBV19 and TRBJ2-7; no clear D. Per germline, CDR1 LNHDA and CDR2 SQIVND (reference sequence). The CDR3 consists of 14 residues.

This clone was observed a single time. The chain uses TRBV7-2 and TRBJ2-3, with 9 bases aligning to TRBD2. This CDR3 contains 19 residues. Germline trimming cut 1 base from V and 4 bases from J; bases unmatched to any gene: 15. Germline V gene sequence: CDR1 SGHTA, CDR2 FQGNSA. The chain's CDR3 is CASSLGRPRASGKADTQYF. The CDR3 DNA is TGTGCCAGCAGCTTAGGGAGGCCTAGGGCTAGCGGGAAAGCAGATACGCAGTATTTT.

The V call is TRBV9, the J call TRBJ1-1; TRBD1 is a possible D gene (6 bases). The CDR3 extends over 15 amino acids. The V end lost 0 bases, the J end lost 7 bases, and 16 bases lay between the germline ends. CDR1 and CDR2 (germline): SGDLS, YYNGEE. The CDR3 nucleotides are TGTGCCAGCAGCGTAGGTGGCAGGGGTAACTTTGAAGCTTTCTTT. Protein: CASSVGGRGNFEAFF.